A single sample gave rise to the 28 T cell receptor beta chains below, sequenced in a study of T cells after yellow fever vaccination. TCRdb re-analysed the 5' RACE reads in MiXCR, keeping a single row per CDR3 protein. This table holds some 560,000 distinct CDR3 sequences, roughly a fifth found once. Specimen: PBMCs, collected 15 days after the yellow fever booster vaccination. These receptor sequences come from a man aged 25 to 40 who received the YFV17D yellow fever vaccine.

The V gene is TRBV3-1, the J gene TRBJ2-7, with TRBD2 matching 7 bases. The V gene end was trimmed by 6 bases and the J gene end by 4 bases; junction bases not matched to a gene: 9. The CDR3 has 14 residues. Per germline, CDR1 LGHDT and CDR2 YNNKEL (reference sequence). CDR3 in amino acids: CASSPLGGRYEQYF. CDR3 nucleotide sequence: TGTGCCAGCAGTCCCCTAGGCGGGAGATACGAGCAGTACTTC.

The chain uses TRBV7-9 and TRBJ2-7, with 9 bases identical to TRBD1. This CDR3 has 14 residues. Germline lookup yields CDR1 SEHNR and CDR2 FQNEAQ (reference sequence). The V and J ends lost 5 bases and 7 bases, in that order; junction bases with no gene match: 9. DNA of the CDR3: TGTGCCAGCAGCCCGGGACAGGGATTACGGGAGCAGTACTTC. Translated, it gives CASSPGQGLREQYF. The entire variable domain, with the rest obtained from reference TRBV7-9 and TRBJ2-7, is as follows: DTGVSQNPRHKITKRGQNVTFRCDPISEHNRLYWYRQTLGQGPEFLTYFQNEAQLEKSRLLSDRFSAERPKGSFSTLEIQRTEQGDSAMYLCASSPGQGLREQYFGPGTRLTVT.

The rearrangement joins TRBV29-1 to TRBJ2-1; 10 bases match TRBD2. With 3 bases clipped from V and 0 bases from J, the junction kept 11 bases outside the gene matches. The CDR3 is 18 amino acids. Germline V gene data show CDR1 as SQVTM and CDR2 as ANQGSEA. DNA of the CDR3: TGCAGCGTTGAGGGGAGCCTAGCGGGAGAGTACTCCTACAATGAGCAGTTCTTC. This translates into CSVEGSLAGEYSYNEQFF.

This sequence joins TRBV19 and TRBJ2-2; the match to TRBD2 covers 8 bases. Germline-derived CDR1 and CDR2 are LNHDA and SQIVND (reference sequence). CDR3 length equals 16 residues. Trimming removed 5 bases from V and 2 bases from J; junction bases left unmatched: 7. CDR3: CASSPTGGYNTGELFF. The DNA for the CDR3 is TGTGCCAGTAGTCCTACGGGGGGGTACAACACCGGGGAGCTGTTTTTT.

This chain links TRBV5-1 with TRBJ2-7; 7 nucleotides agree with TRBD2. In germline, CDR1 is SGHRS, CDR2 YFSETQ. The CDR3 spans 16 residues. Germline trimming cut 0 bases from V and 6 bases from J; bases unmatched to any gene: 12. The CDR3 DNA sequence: TGCGCCAGCAGCTTGGTGTCTAGCGGAATGCAAGTCGAGCAGTACTTC. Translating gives CASSLVSSGMQVEQYF.

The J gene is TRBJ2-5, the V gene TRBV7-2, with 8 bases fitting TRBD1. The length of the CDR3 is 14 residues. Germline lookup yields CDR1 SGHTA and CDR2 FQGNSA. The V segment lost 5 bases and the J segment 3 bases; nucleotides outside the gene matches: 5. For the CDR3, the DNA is TGTGCCAGCAGCAGCACAGGGGGAAAAGAGACCCAGTACTTC. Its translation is CASSSTGGKETQYF.

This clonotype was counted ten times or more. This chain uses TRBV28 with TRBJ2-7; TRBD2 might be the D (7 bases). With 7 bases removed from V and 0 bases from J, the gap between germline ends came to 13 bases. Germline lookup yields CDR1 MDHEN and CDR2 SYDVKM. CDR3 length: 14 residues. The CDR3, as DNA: TGTGCCAGCACCACCGGGGGGCTCTCCTACGAGCAGTACTTC. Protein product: CASTTGGLSYEQYF.

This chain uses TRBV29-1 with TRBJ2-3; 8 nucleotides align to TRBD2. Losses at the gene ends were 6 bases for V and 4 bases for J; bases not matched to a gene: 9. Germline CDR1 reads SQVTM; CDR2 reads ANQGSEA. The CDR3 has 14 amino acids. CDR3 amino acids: CSVGERERSDTQYF. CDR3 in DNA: TGCAGCGTCGGCGAGCGGGAGAGGTCAGATACGCAGTATTTT.

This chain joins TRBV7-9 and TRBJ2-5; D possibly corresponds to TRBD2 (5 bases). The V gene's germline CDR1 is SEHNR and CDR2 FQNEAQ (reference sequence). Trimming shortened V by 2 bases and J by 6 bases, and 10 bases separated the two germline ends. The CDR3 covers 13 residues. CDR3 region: CASSLKREQTQYF. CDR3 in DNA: TGTGCCAGCAGCTTAAAGAGGGAACAGACCCAGTACTTC.

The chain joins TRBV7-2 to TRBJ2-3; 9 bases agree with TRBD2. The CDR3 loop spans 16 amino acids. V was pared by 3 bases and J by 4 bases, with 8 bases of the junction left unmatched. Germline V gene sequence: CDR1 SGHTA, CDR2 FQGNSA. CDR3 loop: CASSFGAGTSPDTQYF. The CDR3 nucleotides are TGTGCCAGCAGCTTTGGGGCCGGGACTAGCCCAGATACGCAGTATTTT.

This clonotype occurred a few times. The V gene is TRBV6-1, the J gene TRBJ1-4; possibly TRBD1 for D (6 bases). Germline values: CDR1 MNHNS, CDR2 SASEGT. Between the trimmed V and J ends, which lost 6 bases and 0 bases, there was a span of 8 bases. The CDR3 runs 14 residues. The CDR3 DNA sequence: TGTGCCAGCAGGACAGGCGCAACTAATGAAAAACTGTTTTTT. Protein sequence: CASRTGATNEKLFF.

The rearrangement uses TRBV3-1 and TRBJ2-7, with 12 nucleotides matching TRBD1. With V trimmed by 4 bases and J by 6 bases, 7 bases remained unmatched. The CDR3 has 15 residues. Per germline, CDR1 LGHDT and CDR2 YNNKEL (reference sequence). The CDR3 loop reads CASSPGTGGMGEQYF. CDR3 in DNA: TGTGCCAGCAGCCCCGGGACAGGGGGCATGGGCGAGCAGTACTTC.

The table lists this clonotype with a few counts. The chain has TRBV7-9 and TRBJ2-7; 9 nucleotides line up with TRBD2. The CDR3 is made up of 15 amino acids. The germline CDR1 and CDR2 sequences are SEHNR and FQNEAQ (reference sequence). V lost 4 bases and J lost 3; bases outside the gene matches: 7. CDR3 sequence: CASSSAGGPLYEQYF. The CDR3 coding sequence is TGTGCCAGCAGCTCAGCGGGAGGCCCCCTCTACGAGCAGTACTTC.

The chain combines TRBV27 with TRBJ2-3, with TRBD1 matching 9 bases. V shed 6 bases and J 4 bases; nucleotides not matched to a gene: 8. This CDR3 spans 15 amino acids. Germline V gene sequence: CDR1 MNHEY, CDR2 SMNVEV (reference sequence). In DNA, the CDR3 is TGTGCCAGCAGCCTGGGGGACAGGGCCGCAGATACGCAGTATTTT. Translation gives CASSLGDRAADTQYF.

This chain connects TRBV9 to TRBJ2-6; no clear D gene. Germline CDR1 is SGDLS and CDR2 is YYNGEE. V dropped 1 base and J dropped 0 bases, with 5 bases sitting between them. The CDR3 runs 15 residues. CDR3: CASSVSHSGANVLTF. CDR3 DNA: TGTGCCAGCAGCGTAAGCCACTCTGGGGCCAACGTCCTGACTTTC.

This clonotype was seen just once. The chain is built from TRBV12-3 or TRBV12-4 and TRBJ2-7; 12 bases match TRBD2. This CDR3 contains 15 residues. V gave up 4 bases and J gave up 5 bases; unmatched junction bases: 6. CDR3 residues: CASSYGLAGIDEQYF. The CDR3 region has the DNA TGTGCCAGCAGTTACGGACTAGCGGGAATCGACGAGCAGTACTTC.

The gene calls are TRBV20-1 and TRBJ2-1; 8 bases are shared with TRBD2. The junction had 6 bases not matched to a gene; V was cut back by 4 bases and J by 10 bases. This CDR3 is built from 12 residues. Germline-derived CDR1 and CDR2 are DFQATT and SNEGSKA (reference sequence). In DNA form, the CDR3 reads TGCAGTGCTAACGTTATAGCGGGAGAGCAGTTCTTC. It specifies CSANVIAGEQFF.

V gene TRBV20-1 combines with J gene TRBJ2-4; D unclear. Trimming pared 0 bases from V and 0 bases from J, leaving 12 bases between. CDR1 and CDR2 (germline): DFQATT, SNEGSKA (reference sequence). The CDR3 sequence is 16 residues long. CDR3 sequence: CSARDYGQLAKNIQYF. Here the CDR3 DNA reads TGCAGTGCTAGAGATTATGGGCAATTAGCCAAAAACATTCAGTACTTC.

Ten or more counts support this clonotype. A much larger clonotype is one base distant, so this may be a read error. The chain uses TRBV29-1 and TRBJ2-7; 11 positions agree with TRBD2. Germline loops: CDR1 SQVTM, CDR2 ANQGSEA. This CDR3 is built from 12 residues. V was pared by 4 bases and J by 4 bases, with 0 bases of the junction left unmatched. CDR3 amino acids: CSVASGRYEQYF. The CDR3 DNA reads TGCAGCGTTGCTAGCGGGAGGTACGAGCAGTACTTC.

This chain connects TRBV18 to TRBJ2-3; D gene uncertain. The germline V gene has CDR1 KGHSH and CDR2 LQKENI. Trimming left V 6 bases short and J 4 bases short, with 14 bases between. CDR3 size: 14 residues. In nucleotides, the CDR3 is TGTGCCAGCTCGCCTGTAAGCAGCGCAGATACGCAGTATTTT. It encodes CASSPVSSADTQYF.

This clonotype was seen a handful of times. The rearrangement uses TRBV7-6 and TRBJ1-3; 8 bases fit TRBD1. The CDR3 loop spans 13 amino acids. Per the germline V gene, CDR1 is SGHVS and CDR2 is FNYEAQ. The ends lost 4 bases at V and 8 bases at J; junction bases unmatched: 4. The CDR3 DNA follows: TGTGCCAGCAGCTCGGACAGGGTAGACACCATATATTTT. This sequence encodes CASSSDRVDTIYF. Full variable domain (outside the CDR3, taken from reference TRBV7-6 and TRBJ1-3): GAGVSQSPRYKVTKRGQDVALRCDPISGHVSLYWYRQALGQGPEFLTYFNYEAQQDKSGLPNDRFSAERPEGSISTLTIQRTEQRDSAMYRCASSSDRVDTIYFGEGSWLTVV.

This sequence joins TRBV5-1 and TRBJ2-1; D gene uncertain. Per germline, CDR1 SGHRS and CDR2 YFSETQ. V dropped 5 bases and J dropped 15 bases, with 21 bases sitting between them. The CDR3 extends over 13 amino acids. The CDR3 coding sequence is TGCGCCAGCAGGTCTGTGGTCGACGGCCCGGGGTTCTTC. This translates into CASRSVVDGPGFF.

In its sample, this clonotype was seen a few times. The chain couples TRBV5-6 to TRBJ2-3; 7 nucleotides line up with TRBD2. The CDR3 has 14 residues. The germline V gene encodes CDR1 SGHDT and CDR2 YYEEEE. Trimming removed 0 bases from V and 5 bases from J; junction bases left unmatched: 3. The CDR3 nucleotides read TGTGCCAGCAGCTTGGCCGGGGGGAAAGATACGCAGTATTTT. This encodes CASSLAGGKDTQYF.

The CDR3 DNA sequence: TGTGCCATCACCGGCAGGGGCACAGATACGCAGTATTTT. It yields the protein CAITGRGTDTQYF. The chain uses TRBV10-3 and TRBJ2-3, with D perhaps TRBD1 (5 bases). This CDR3 is 13 amino acids long. Trimming left V 7 bases short and J 1 base short, with 9 bases between. Germline-derived CDR1 and CDR2 are ENHRY and SYGVKD.

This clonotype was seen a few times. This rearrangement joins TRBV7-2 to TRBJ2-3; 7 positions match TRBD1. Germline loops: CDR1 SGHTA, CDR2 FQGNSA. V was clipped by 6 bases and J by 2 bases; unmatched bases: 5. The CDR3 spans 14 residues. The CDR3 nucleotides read TGTGCCAGCAGTTACCAGGGGGTCACAGATACGCAGTATTTT. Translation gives CASSYQGVTDTQYF.

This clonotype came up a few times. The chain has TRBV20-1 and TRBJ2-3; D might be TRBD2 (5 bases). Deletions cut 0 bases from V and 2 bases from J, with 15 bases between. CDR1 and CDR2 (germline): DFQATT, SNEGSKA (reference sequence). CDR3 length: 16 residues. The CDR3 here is CSARDDAEAHTDTQYF. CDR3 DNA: TGCAGTGCTAGAGACGACGCGGAGGCTCACACAGATACGCAGTATTTT.

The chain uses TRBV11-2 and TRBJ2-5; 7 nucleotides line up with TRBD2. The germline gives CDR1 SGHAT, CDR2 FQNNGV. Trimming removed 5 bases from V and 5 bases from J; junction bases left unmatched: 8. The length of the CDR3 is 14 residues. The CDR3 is CASSPRGERETQYF. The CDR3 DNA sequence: TGTGCCAGCAGCCCCCGGGGGGAACGGGAGACCCAGTACTTC.

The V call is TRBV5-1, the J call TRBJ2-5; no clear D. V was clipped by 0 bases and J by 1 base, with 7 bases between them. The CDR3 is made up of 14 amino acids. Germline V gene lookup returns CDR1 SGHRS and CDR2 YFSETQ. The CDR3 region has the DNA TGCGCCAGCAGCTTGGGGTCCAGCCAAGAGACCCAGTACTTC. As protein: CASSLGSSQETQYF.